This entry concerns a single T cell receptor (beta chain). Original processing methods: Quantification of nucleated cells was approximated via reference gene primer amplification. Sequenced by immunoSEQ multiplex PCR; TCRdb stores in-frame clones only, minus some. The V and J calls and clone size were taken over from that table, and D and trimming were inferred from the DNA. The data hold about 260,000 clones, with approximately 90% observed a single time. Trimming pared 3 bases from V and 7 bases from J, leaving 17 bases between. There are 14 residues in the CDR3. Germline-derived CDR1 and CDR2 are SGHRS and YFSETQ. The data are from a study of blood T cell repertoires in COVID-19. Overall study context: Samples came from the United States, Italy and Spain, spanning acute and convalescent COVID-19. Nucleic acid was either cDNA or gDNA, and it came from T cells, B-cell-depleted T cells, or PBMCs.

The sequenced sample consisted of peripheral blood. The chain is built from TRBV5-1 and TRBJ2-7; tentative D call: TRBD2 (6 bases). This TCR was recovered from a man aged 60 to 75 who had recovered from COVID-19. CDR3 sequence: CASSSVDGGREQYF. As DNA, the CDR3 is TGCGCCAGCAGCTCAGTCGACGGGGGAAGGGAGCAGTACTTC. The full variable domain, with the rest looked up from reference TRBV5-1 and TRBJ2-7, is KAGVTQTPRYLIKTRGQQVTLSCSPISGHRSVSWYQQTPGQGLQFLFEYFSETQRNKGNFPGRFSGRQFSNSRSEMNVSTLELGDSALYLCASSSVDGGREQYFGPGTRLTVT.